The clone carrying this TCR beta chain was counted many times. The sequenced template was RNA, covering the TCR beta CDR3 region. First-round RT-PCR with HTBI primers preceded a second-round multiplex PCR. TCRdb analysed the multiplex PCR reads with MiXCR anew, one entry per CDR3 protein. The data contain 400,000 or so distinct CDR3 sequences, 15% of them seen just once; the ten biggest clones take up roughly 7%. A follow-up of 18 months without ophthalmopathy meant that hyperthyroidism was stable. This sample was included in a study of Graves' ophthalmopathy and Graves' hyperthyroidism. This CDR3 is built from 14 residues. Trimming cost V 4 bases and J 5 bases; bases outside gene matches: 6. CDR1 and CDR2 from the germline V gene are MNHEY and SVGEGT.

The sequence was obtained from a woman younger than 30 with stable Graves' hyperthyroidism. The chain joins TRBV6-2 or TRBV6-3 to TRBJ1-1, with TRBD1 matching over 8 bases. The sample consisted of peripheral blood. CDR3 in DNA: TGTGCCAGCAGTTCGAGGACAGGGAGGACTGAAGCTTTCTTT. Translation: CASSSRTGRTEAFF.